What follows are 11 T cell receptor beta chains derived from one specimen sequenced in a study of blood T cell repertoires in COVID-19. This table comes from immunoSEQ multiplex PCR, and its TCRdb copy is limited to in-frame clones, with some not included. The table records 45,000 to 55,000 clones, around 87% of them present only once. The sequencing sample was made of peripheral blood. Receptors were obtained from a man aged 50 or older with active COVID-19.

The chain carries TRBV6-2 or TRBV6-3 and TRBJ1-6; 9 bases agree with TRBD1. CDR3 size: 16 residues. The V gene end was trimmed by 0 bases and the J gene end by 9 bases; junction bases not matched to a gene: 6. From germline, CDR1 is MNHEY and CDR2 SVGEGT. The CDR3 here is CASSYSTGTGRSPLHF. CDR3 DNA: TGTGCCAGCAGTTACTCGACCGGGACAGGGCGTTCACCCCTCCACTTT.

In this sample, this clone turned up once. This rearrangement joins TRBV7-2 to TRBJ2-1, with 11 positions matching TRBD2. Germline trimming cut 5 bases from V and 9 bases from J; bases unmatched to any gene: 9. The CDR3 loop spans 15 amino acids. CDR1 SGHTA and CDR2 FQGNSA come from the germline V gene. CDR3 loop: CASSRGYSGRAEQFF. The CDR3 nucleotides are TGTGCCAGCAGCCGGGGGTATAGCGGGAGGGCTGAGCAGTTCTTC.

The rearrangement joins TRBV19 to TRBJ1-2; 8 nucleotides agree with TRBD1. Germline assignment: CDR1 LNHDA and CDR2 SQIVND (reference sequence). With V trimmed by 3 bases and J by 8 bases, 14 bases remained unmatched. This CDR3 contains 16 residues. CDR3 amino acids: CASSMGTGHRSEGYTF. The DNA for the CDR3 is TGTGCCAGTAGTATGGGGACAGGCCACCGCTCCGAAGGCTACACCTTC.

The chain carries TRBV6-5 and TRBJ2-7; a possible D gene is TRBD1 (6 bases). Germline V gene sequence: CDR1 MNHEY, CDR2 SVGAGI. This CDR3 spans 15 amino acids. V dropped 7 bases and J dropped 5 bases, with 21 bases sitting between them. CDR3 loop: CASTIRGIPGHEQYF. The CDR3 DNA follows: TGTGCCAGCACCATCAGGGGAATCCCCGGCCACGAGCAGTACTTC.

The table lists this clone with a few counts. This rearrangement joins TRBV4-2 to TRBJ1-5, with a weak D call TRBD1 (5 bases). CDR3 length: 14 residues. Germline CDR1 is LGHNA and CDR2 is YNFKEQ. Trimming removed 1 base from V and 2 bases from J, with 6 bases in between. DNA for the CDR3: TGTGCCAGCAGCCAAGGGGGCCGCAATCAGCCCCAGCATTTT. It specifies CASSQGGRNQPQHF.

This rearrangement joins TRBV5-1 to TRBJ2-1, with 8 bases fitting TRBD1. V lost 4 bases to trimming and J lost 6 bases; unmatched junction nucleotides: 6. The CDR3 sequence is 14 residues long. The germline V gene encodes CDR1 SGHRS and CDR2 YFSETQ. The CDR3 is CASSRQGTSNEQFF. For the CDR3, the DNA is TGCGCCAGCAGCCGACAGGGGACGAGCAATGAGCAGTTCTTC.

The V and J genes are TRBV4-2 and TRBJ1-4; no clear D gene. CDR3 length: 14 amino acids. Deletions cut 4 bases from V and 4 bases from J, with 10 bases between. Germline V gene lookup returns CDR1 LGHNA and CDR2 YNFKEQ. The CDR3 loop reads CASSRTEDNEKLFF. In DNA form, the CDR3 reads TGTGCCAGCAGCCGGACGGAGGATAATGAAAAACTGTTTTTT.

This rearrangement joins TRBV5-4 to TRBJ1-4; 10 nucleotides match TRBD1. V lost 4 bases, J lost 8 bases, and 8 bases stayed unmatched. There are 15 residues in the CDR3. Germline values: CDR1 SGHNT, CDR2 YYREEE (reference sequence). The CDR3 nucleotides read TGTGCCAGCAGCCTAGGGACAGGGGATCGGGAAAAACTGTTTTTT. It specifies CASSLGTGDREKLFF.

The chain combines TRBV18 with TRBJ1-1; no clear D gene. The CDR3 extends over 13 amino acids. Trimming pared 2 bases from V and 8 bases from J, leaving 12 bases between. The germline CDR1 and CDR2 sequences are KGHSH and LQKENI. CDR3 nucleotide sequence: TGTGCCAGCTCACCAAAACCCGAACTCGAAGCTTTCTTT. Its protein product is CASSPKPELEAFF.

This clone was counted once. The chain carries TRBV19 and TRBJ1-6, with 7 positions matching TRBD1. The germline V gene has CDR1 LNHDA and CDR2 SQIVND (reference sequence). Trimming cost V 9 bases and J 7 bases; bases outside gene matches: 15. The CDR3 is 16 residues long. Here the CDR3 reads CASKQGGTAQNSPLHF. The CDR3 bases are TGTGCCAGCAAACAGGGCGGGACAGCACAAAATTCACCCCTCCACTTT.

V gene TRBV15 combines with J gene TRBJ1-2; D unresolved. V was cut by 4 bases and J by 6 bases, with 15 bases left in between. The CDR3 consists of 14 residues. Germline CDR1 LNHNV, CDR2 YYDKDF (reference sequence). In nucleotides, the CDR3 is TGTGCCACCAGCACCCGTCGGGGAGAGAATGGCTACACCTTC. Residues: CATSTRRGENGYTF.